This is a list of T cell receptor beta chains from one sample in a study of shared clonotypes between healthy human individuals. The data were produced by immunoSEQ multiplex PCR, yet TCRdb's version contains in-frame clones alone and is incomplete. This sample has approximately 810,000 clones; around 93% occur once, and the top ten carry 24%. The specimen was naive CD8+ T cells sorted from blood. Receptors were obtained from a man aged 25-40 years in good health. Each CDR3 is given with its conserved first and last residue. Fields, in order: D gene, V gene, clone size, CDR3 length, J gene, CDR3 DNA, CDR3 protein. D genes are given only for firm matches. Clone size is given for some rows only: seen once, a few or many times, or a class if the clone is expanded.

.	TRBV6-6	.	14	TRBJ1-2	TGTGCCAGCAGTTCGTTAAGGGACAACTATGGCTACACCTTC	CASSSLRDNYGYTF
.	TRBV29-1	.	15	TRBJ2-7	TGCAGCGTTGAAGGTCGTGGTAAAGGAGCCTACGAGCAGTACTTC	CSVEGRGKGAYEQYF
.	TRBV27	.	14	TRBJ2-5	TGTGCCAGCAGTTTGCTTCCGTACCAAGAGACCCAGTACTTC	CASSLLPYQETQYF
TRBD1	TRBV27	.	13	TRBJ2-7	TGTGCCAGCTCCGGGACAGGGGGCTACGAGCAGTACTTC	CASSGTGGYEQYF
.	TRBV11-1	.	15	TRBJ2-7	TGTGCCAGCAGCTTCCATACAGGGTATTCCTACGAGCAGTACTTC	CASSFHTGYSYEQYF
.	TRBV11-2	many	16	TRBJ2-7	TGTGCCAGCAGCCCTCGGAGCCGTTCCCAATGGAACGAGCAGTACTTC	CASSPRSRSQWNEQYF
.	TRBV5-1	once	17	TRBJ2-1	TGCGCCAGCAGCTTGAGGTCCGGGGAAAGCTCCTACAATGAGCAGTTCTTC	CASSLRSGESSYNEQFF
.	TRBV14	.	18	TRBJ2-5	TGTGCCAGCAGCCAAGATCCGGGCATTACAGGGCTCCAAGAGACCCAGTACTTC	CASSQDPGITGLQETQYF
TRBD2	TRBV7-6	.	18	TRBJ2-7	TGTGCCAGCAGCGTACAACCGGGACTAGCGGAGGGCCTCTACGAGCAGTACTTC	CASSVQPGLAEGLYEQYF
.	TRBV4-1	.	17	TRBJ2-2	TGCGCCAGCAGCCAAGTAGGGTTGGGGATGAACACCGGGGAGCTGTTTTTT	CASSQVGLGMNTGELFF
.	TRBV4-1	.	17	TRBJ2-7	TGCGCCAGCAGCCAAGTGGGGACTAAGACAGGAACCTACGAGCAGTACTTC	CASSQVGTKTGTYEQYF
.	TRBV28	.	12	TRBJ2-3	TGTGCCAGCAGAACAGCCCAAGATACGCAGTATTTT	CASRTAQDTQYF
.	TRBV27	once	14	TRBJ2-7	TGTGCCAGCAGAACCAAACAGGGTTTCAACGAGCAGTACTTC	CASRTKQGFNEQYF
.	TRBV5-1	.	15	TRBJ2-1	TGCGCCAGCAGCTCCCCGTCCACCTCCTACAATGAGCAGTTCTTC	CASSSPSTSYNEQFF
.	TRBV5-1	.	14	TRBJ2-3	TGCGCCAGCAGCTCCGGGACTCGCACAGATACGCAGTATTTT	CASSSGTRTDTQYF
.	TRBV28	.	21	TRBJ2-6	TGTGCCAGCAGTTTATATGAGGCTACAGCCCACGCCAGCTCTGGGGCCAACGTCCTGACTTTC	CASSLYEATAHASSGANVLTF